These T cell receptor beta chains were read from a single sample in a study of blood T cell repertoires in COVID-19. Profiling relied on immunoSEQ multiplex PCR, and the TCRdb table lists in-frame clones only, not all of them. The data contain 170,000 or so clones, roughly 90% of them singletons. What was sequenced was peripheral blood. The source of these receptors is a man in his fifties or sixties with acute or convalescent COVID-19. CDR3s include the opening cysteine and the closing phenylalanine or tryptophan. The order of the fields is V gene, clone size, D gene, J gene, CDR3 DNA, CDR3 protein. D genes are given only for firm matches. Where a row states a size, it is once, few, many or the class of an expanded clone; other rows omit it.

v_call: TRBV15
clone_size: -
d_call: -
j_call: TRBJ1-5
cdr3_nt: TGTGCCACCAGCAGAGATGAGGGAGTTCAGCCCCAGCATTTT
cdr3_aa: CATSRDEGVQPQHF

v_call: TRBV4-1
clone_size: -
d_call: -
j_call: TRBJ1-5
cdr3_nt: TGCGCCAGCAGCCAAGCCACGGCTAGCCTCAATCAGCCCCAGCATTTT
cdr3_aa: CASSQATASLNQPQHF

v_call: TRBV11-2
clone_size: -
d_call: -
j_call: TRBJ2-5
cdr3_nt: TGTGCCAGCAGCCCACCTGGCGGCAAAGAGACCCAGTACTTC
cdr3_aa: CASSPPGGKETQYF

v_call: TRBV7-8
clone_size: -
d_call: TRBD2
j_call: TRBJ2-4
cdr3_nt: TGTGCCAGCAGCATCGGGGGGTGGCCCATTCAGTACTTC
cdr3_aa: CASSIGGWPIQYF

v_call: TRBV18
clone_size: -
d_call: -
j_call: TRBJ1-5
cdr3_nt: TGTGCCAGCTCACCTCGGCCGCCGGGGGTTAGCAATCAGCCCCAGCATTTT
cdr3_aa: CASSPRPPGVSNQPQHF

v_call: TRBV7-8
clone_size: -
d_call: TRBD1
j_call: TRBJ2-7
cdr3_nt: TGTGCCAGCAGCTTACAGGGGGCGCCGTGGTCCGAGCAGTACTTC
cdr3_aa: CASSLQGAPWSEQYF

v_call: TRBV27
clone_size: -
d_call: TRBD2
j_call: TRBJ2-1
cdr3_nt: TGTGCCAGCAGTCGAGCCGGGACTAGCGGGAGCAATGAGCAGTTCTTC
cdr3_aa: CASSRAGTSGSNEQFF

v_call: TRBV3-1/TRBV3-2
clone_size: once
d_call: -
j_call: TRBJ2-3
cdr3_nt: TGTGCCAGCAGCCCTAGACTAGTATCAGATACGCAGTATTTT
cdr3_aa: CASSPRLVSDTQYF

v_call: TRBV4-3
clone_size: -
d_call: -
j_call: TRBJ2-2
cdr3_nt: TGCGCCAGCAGCCAAGATCGAGGCAGGGGGGTCGGGGAGCTGTTTTTT
cdr3_aa: CASSQDRGRGVGELFF

v_call: TRBV7-9
clone_size: -
d_call: -
j_call: TRBJ1-2
cdr3_nt: TGTGCCAGCAGCTTCACTCTTGGAGGGGAGAAGGCCTATGGCTACACCTTC
cdr3_aa: CASSFTLGGEKAYGYTF

v_call: TRBV6-4
clone_size: -
d_call: TRBD2
j_call: TRBJ2-1
cdr3_nt: TGTGCCAGCAGTCGCGGGAGTGCCTCCTACAATGAGCAGTTCTTC
cdr3_aa: CASSRGSASYNEQFF

v_call: TRBV19
clone_size: -
d_call: TRBD1
j_call: TRBJ2-1
cdr3_nt: TGTGCCAGTAGTATAATAGGGGAGGGGACAGGGGCCTACAATGAGCAGTTCTTC
cdr3_aa: CASSIIGEGTGAYNEQFF

v_call: TRBV2
clone_size: -
d_call: TRBD2
j_call: TRBJ2-3
cdr3_nt: TGTGCCAGCAGTTACCTCGGGACTAGCGAAAGCACAGATACGCAGTATTTT
cdr3_aa: CASSYLGTSESTDTQYF

v_call: TRBV30
clone_size: -
d_call: TRBD2
j_call: TRBJ2-5
cdr3_nt: TGTGCCTTGACCGGGGGGGCGAAGACCCAGTACTTC
cdr3_aa: CALTGGAKTQYF

v_call: TRBV6-5
clone_size: -
d_call: -
j_call: TRBJ1-2
cdr3_nt: TGTGCCAGCAGTTACTCTCGACAGCAAGGGGCATATGGCTACACCTTC
cdr3_aa: CASSYSRQQGAYGYTF

v_call: TRBV27
clone_size: -
d_call: -
j_call: TRBJ2-7
cdr3_nt: TGTGCCAGCAGTTCATCTCCCGGGACACTCTCCTACGAGCAGTACTTC
cdr3_aa: CASSSSPGTLSYEQYF

v_call: TRBV7-6
clone_size: -
d_call: TRBD2
j_call: TRBJ2-7
cdr3_nt: TGTGCCAGCAGCACCGGGACTAGCGGCTACGAGCAGTACTTC
cdr3_aa: CASSTGTSGYEQYF

v_call: TRBV4-3
clone_size: -
d_call: -
j_call: TRBJ2-3
cdr3_nt: TGCGCCAGCAGCCAAGAGGACTACCCAGATACGCAGTATTTT
cdr3_aa: CASSQEDYPDTQYF

v_call: TRBV9
clone_size: -
d_call: -
j_call: TRBJ2-3
cdr3_nt: TGTGCCAGCAGCGTAGCGGGGGATACGCAGTATTTT
cdr3_aa: CASSVAGDTQYF

v_call: TRBV28
clone_size: few
d_call: -
j_call: TRBJ2-5
cdr3_nt: TGTGCCAGCAGTGGAGGCAACCAAGAGACCCAGTACTTC
cdr3_aa: CASSGGNQETQYF

v_call: TRBV19
clone_size: -
d_call: TRBD2
j_call: TRBJ2-2
cdr3_nt: TGTGCCAGTACCCGGGGGGGTAGAATAGGCACCGGGGAGCTGTTTTTT
cdr3_aa: CASTRGGRIGTGELFF

v_call: TRBV2
clone_size: -
d_call: TRBD1
j_call: TRBJ2-7
cdr3_nt: TGTGCCAGCAGGGGGACAGGGGTTTTGGAGCAGTACTTC
cdr3_aa: CASRGTGVLEQYF

v_call: TRBV7-2
clone_size: -
d_call: -
j_call: TRBJ2-2
cdr3_nt: TGTGCCAGCAGCCGAGAGGCCACCGGGGAGCTGTTTTTT
cdr3_aa: CASSREATGELFF

v_call: TRBV5-1
clone_size: few
d_call: -
j_call: TRBJ2-5
cdr3_nt: TGCGCCAGCAGTTCATCCGGGAGTCCCCAAGAGACCCAGTACTTC
cdr3_aa: CASSSSGSPQETQYF